The 19 T cell receptor beta chains listed next were all sequenced from one sample in a study of OX40 agonist ivuxolimab in advanced cancers. To prepare the library, the immunoSEQ multiplex PCR assay was applied. This immuneACCESS table, as held by TCRdb, lists in-frame sequences with V and J called but not all clones. Of the missing ones, under half trace to an unresolved V gene in checked studies; the others have no known cause. This sample has about 20,000 clones in its table, and 74% of those were observed once. The ten largest clones capture approximately 36% of the sample. The source material was CD4+ or CD8+ T cells sorted from blood, sampled in a trial of the OX40 agonist ivuxolimab. The origin of the receptors is an adult with an advanced solid tumor such as melanoma, head and neck, liver or kidney cancer.

The chain uses TRBV18 and TRBJ2-3; D may be TRBD1 (5 bases). The V end was cut by 4 bases, the J end by 4 bases, with 15 bases between. CDR3 length: 15 amino acids. Germline CDR1 reads KGHSH; CDR2 reads LQKENI. CDR3 coding DNA: TGTGCCAGCTCACTCGCCGACAGCCTCCCAGATACGCAGTATTTT. The encoded protein is CASSLADSLPDTQYF.

The chain carries TRBV4-1 and TRBJ1-1; no clear D gene. The V and J ends lost 1 base and 0 bases respectively, with 3 bases between them. The CDR3 length is 13 residues. Germline V gene sequence: CDR1 MGHRA, CDR2 YSYEKL. For the CDR3, the DNA is TGCGCCAGCAGCCAAGTTTTGAACACTGAAGCTTTCTTT. The encoded protein is CASSQVLNTEAFF.

CDR3 in amino acids: CASSQTHNSPLHF. DNA for the CDR3: TGTGCCAGCAGCCAGACTCATAATTCACCCCTCCACTTT. This chain uses TRBV4-2 with TRBJ1-6, with no clear D. Germline loops: CDR1 LGHNA, CDR2 YNFKEQ. V gave up 3 bases and J gave up 5 bases, with 5 bases separating them. CDR3 length: 13 amino acids.

This chain joins TRBV27 and TRBJ2-2; D may match TRBD1 or TRBD2 (6 bases each). The germline V gene encodes CDR1 MNHEY and CDR2 SMNVEV (reference sequence). This CDR3 region has 16 residues. Trimming removed 7 bases from V and 3 bases from J, with 18 bases in between. CDR3 coding DNA: TGTGCCAGCATCTGGGGAGGACAGTTCGACACCGGGGAGCTGTTTTTT. Residues: CASIWGGQFDTGELFF.

This clone is medium-sized within its sample. This sequence joins TRBV9 and TRBJ2-5; TRBD1 might be the D (8 bases). The CDR3 is made up of 19 amino acids. Germline CDR1 is SGDLS and CDR2 is YYNGEE. V was cut by 3 bases and J by 5 bases, with 29 bases left in between. As DNA, the CDR3 is TGTGCCAGCAGCGAAGGAGACAGGGGATCCGGACTAGTCCGCGAGACCCAGTACTTC. Its translation is CASSEGDRGSGLVRETQYF.

The chain is built from TRBV27 and TRBJ1-2, with D hard to call. There are 14 residues in the CDR3. The germline V and J ends were trimmed by 3 bases and 4 bases, with 12 bases remaining between them. Germline values: CDR1 MNHEY, CDR2 SMNVEV (reference sequence). The CDR3 is CASSLSGIGYGYTF. CDR3 DNA sequence: TGTGCCAGCAGTTTGTCGGGAATCGGCTATGGCTACACCTTC.

The V gene is TRBV5-1, the J gene TRBJ2-7, with TRBD1 as a possible D gene (5 bases). The V end was cut by 0 bases, the J end by 2 bases, with 12 bases between. Germline V gene sequence: CDR1 SGHRS, CDR2 YFSETQ. There are 15 residues in the CDR3. This chain's CDR3 is CASSLVQGLAYEQYF. In nucleotides, the CDR3 is TGCGCCAGCAGCTTGGTTCAGGGCCTAGCCTACGAGCAGTACTTC.

The V gene is TRBV4-2, the J gene TRBJ2-1; 11 nucleotides agree with TRBD2. The germline CDR1 and CDR2 sequences are LGHNA and YNFKEQ. The V and J ends lost 6 bases and 8 bases, in that order; junction bases with no gene match: 6. This CDR3 is 14 amino acids long. The CDR3 nucleotides are TGTGCCAGCAGTACTAGCGGGAGTTTGGATGAGCAGTTCTTC. Its translation is CASSTSGSLDEQFF.

This clone appeared once. This sequence joins TRBV12-1 and TRBJ1-1. TRBV12-1 is given as a pseudogene. The CDR3 contains 15 residues. The CDR3 DNA sequence: TGTGCCAGCAGCTTTGGAGGGGATCTGAACACTGAAGCTTTCTTT. Protein: CASSFGGDLNTEAFF.

This clone is deemed medium-sized. This chain joins TRBV30 and TRBJ2-2; perhaps TRBD2 as D (5 bases). V lost 0 bases, J lost 4 bases, and 12 bases lay in between. CDR1 GTSNPN and CDR2 SVGIG come from the germline V gene (reference sequence). The CDR3 covers 15 residues. CDR3 coding DNA: TGTGCCTGGAGTGTAACTAGTTTGGGCACCGGGGAGCTGTTTTTT. It translates to CAWSVTSLGTGELFF.

This chain uses TRBV27 with TRBJ2-3; D uncertain. V lost 5 bases and J lost 0, with 9 bases in between. The CDR3 has 14 residues. CDR1 MNHEY and CDR2 SMNVEV come from the germline V gene (reference sequence). In DNA, the CDR3 is TGTGCCAGCAGTGTCGTTCAAAGCACAGATACGCAGTATTTT. It yields the protein CASSVVQSTDTQYF.

The chain links TRBV2 to TRBJ2-5, with unresolved D. Germline V gives CDR1 SNHLY, CDR2 FYNNEI. Trimming took 8 bases from V and 5 from J, leaving 9 bases between them. The CDR3 length is 11 residues. CDR3 coding DNA: TGTGCCAGCCCGGCCGGGGAGACCCAGTACTTC. This gives the protein CASPAGETQYF.

The chain uses TRBV13 and TRBJ2-1, with a possible D match to TRBD2 (6 bases). The ends were cut back, 5 bases at V and 14 bases at J, with 13 bases in the middle. CDR1 is PRHDT, CDR2 FYEKMQ, per germline (reference sequence). The CDR3 has 11 residues. The CDR3 bases are TGTGCCAGCAGCCCCGCTAGCGTGGAGTTCTTC. Translating it yields CASSPASVEFF.

The chain combines TRBV27 with TRBJ1-2; D gene ambiguous. In germline, CDR1 is MNHEY, CDR2 SMNVEV (reference sequence). The CDR3 loop spans 11 amino acids. Trimming pared 10 bases from V and 3 bases from J, leaving 9 bases between. The CDR3 here is CATMSHYGYTF. CDR3 DNA sequence: TGTGCCACCATGTCACACTATGGCTACACCTTC.

This chain joins TRBV10-1 and TRBJ1-1; maybe TRBD1 (5 bases). CDR1 WNHNN and CDR2 SYGVQD come from the germline V gene (reference sequence). The CDR3 extends over 14 amino acids. V dropped 8 bases and J dropped 4 bases, with 17 bases sitting between them. As DNA, the CDR3 is TGCGCCAGCGGACCAGGGAGTAAAGGCACTGAAGCTTTCTTT. Translation: CASGPGSKGTEAFF.

This chain joins TRBV7-2 and TRBJ1-1, with D hard to call. V lost 1 base and J lost 0, with 9 bases in between. CDR1 and CDR2 (germline): SGHTA, FQGNSA. There are 15 residues in the CDR3. CDR3: CASSLGVLLNTEAFF. The DNA for the CDR3 is TGTGCCAGCAGCTTAGGTGTCTTACTGAACACTGAAGCTTTCTTT.

This clone was counted a few times. V gene TRBV5-1 combines with J gene TRBJ2-7; TRBD1 is a possible D gene (6 bases). V was clipped by 0 bases and J by 1 base, with 11 bases between them. CDR1 SGHRS and CDR2 YFSETQ come from the germline V gene. This CDR3 is 15 amino acids long. CDR3 nucleotide sequence: TGCGCCAGCAGCTTGGCGACAGGTAAATCCTACGAGCAGTACTTC. Translated: CASSLATGKSYEQYF.

The CDR3 region is CSVEGGGGHGYTF. CDR3 sequence (DNA): TGCAGCGTTGAAGGCGGAGGGGGCCATGGCTACACCTTC. V usage is TRBV29-1 and J usage is TRBJ1-2; 7 bases map to TRBD1. The ends lost 1 base at V and 6 bases at J; junction bases unmatched: 5. The germline gives CDR1 SQVTM, CDR2 ANQGSEA. The CDR3 is 13 residues long. The full variable domain, rest sourced from reference TRBV29-1 and TRBJ1-2, is SAVISQKPSRDICQRGTSLTIQCQVDSQVTMMFWYRQQPGQSLTLIATANQGSEATYESGFVIDKFPISRPNLTFSTLTVSNMSPEDSSIYLCSVEGGGGHGYTFGSGTRLTVV.

This chain uses TRBV15 with TRBJ2-7, with 9 bases that match TRBD1. The germline V gene has CDR1 LNHNV and CDR2 YYDKDF (reference sequence). The CDR3 loop spans 14 amino acids. The V and J ends lost 3 bases and 5 bases, in that order; junction bases with no gene match: 5. CDR3 sequence: CATSRGQGIDEQYF. The CDR3 coding sequence is TGTGCCACCAGCAGGGGACAGGGCATCGACGAGCAGTACTTC. The full variable domain, with the rest looked up from reference TRBV15 and TRBJ2-7, is DAMVIQNPRYQVTQFGKPVTLSCSQTLNHNVMYWYQQKSSQAPKLLFHYYDKDFNNEADTPDNFQSRRPNTSFCFLDIRSPGLGDTAMYLCATSRGQGIDEQYFGPGTRLTVT.